This TCR beta chain was sequenced for a study of CD8+ T cells in alopecia areata. The treatment: oral pan-JAK inhibitor, 5-10 mg twice daily. Overall study findings and caveats: Tofacitinib significantly decreased scalp clonality and expanded CD8+ clones among top 100.

Concerning this clone: The antigen is not known.

Trimming removed 5 bases at V and 10 bases at J, with 9 bases between. Germline loops: CDR1 SGHNT, CDR2 YENEEA. This CDR3 contains 11 residues. Investigators isolated RNA and reverse transcribed it into cDNA to act as the sequencing template. Produced via immunoSEQ multiplex PCR; TCRdb's table is partial and in-frame only. The sample shows 200,000 to 250,000 clones, about two fifths of them seen only once. The TCR was taken from a human donor with alopecia areata. This specimen consisted of CD4+ T cells sorted from blood, obtained between weeks 30 and 35, from a patient treated with tofacitinib. The rearrangement links TRBV11-3 to TRBJ2-1, with a possible D match to TRBD2 (5 bases). The CDR3 sequence is CASSGGGEQFF. The CDR3 coding sequence is TGTGCCAGCAGCGGAGGCGGGGAGCAGTTCTTC.